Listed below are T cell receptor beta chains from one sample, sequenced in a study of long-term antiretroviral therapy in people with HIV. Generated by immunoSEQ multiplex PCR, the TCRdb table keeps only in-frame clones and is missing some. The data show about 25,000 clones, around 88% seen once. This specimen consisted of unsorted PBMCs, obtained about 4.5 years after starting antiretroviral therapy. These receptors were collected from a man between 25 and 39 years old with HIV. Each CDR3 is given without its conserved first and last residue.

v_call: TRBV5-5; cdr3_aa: ASIRGGVTDTQY
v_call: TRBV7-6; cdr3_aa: ASSLGDYGYT
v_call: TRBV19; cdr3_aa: ASSPFPDPQPQH
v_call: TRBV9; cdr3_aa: ASSVTGTVNNEQF
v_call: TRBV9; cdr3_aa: ASSVSGGGGTDTQY
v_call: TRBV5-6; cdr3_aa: ASSLVNRADYEQY
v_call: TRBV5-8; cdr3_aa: ASSLIGFGSGANVLT
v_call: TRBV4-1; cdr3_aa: ASGLAGTDTQY
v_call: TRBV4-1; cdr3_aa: ASSQLPPTVSETQY
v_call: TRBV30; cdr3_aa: AWRANRDSTTGELF